This TCR delta chain was documented in a study of gamma-delta chains in newborns, infants, children. Study-level information: Microbial exposure reportedly drives polyclonal innate γδ T cell expansion after birth.

This clone ranks as medium-sized. TCRdb reran clone calling via CATT on the reads. The repertoire has thousands of delta-chain clones, approximately 5.6% of them found once; the top ten carry around 6.4%. Germline-derived CDR1 and CDR2 are GEAIGNYY and EKD. The CDR3 length is 18 residues. V trimming: 3 bases; J trimming: 0 bases; junction bases outside the gene matches: 12. This chain links TRDV2 with TRDJ1, with 10 bases that match TRDD3. The sequenced sample consisted of blood. The receptor's source is a child who was a newborn, infant or young child, either healthy, febrile or measles-vaccinated (not recorded which). The CDR3 loop is CACDSLLGDSTYTDKLIF. As DNA, the CDR3 is TGTGCCTGTGACTCTCTACTGGGGGATTCGACGTACACCGATAAACTCATCTTT.